Each of the 5 T cell receptor beta chains below was sequenced from the same sample in a study of tumor-infiltrating lymphocytes in primary liver carcinoma (dated by TCRdb to 2017 to 2019). Blood RNA was extracted from unsorted whole blood using TRIzol reagent, and germline DNA was obtained with the DNeasy Blood & Tissue kit. The data were produced on an Illumina HiSeq 2500. Starting from about 500 ng total RNA, TCRbeta-specific cDNA was produced by reverse transcription with a constant-region primer and ProtoScript II reverse transcriptase. The TCRbeta libraries were prepared through three rounds of nested multiplex PCR following a slightly modified ARM-PCR procedure. Each of the first two PCR rounds ran for approximately 10 cycles and used multiplex TRBV1-TRBV30 forward primers together with a Cbeta reverse primer. TCRdb reran the public reads through fastp at Q25 and MiXCR, keeping productive beta chains. All rows with the same CDR3 protein become a single entry with the most common DNA and genes. In all, the sample holds 300,000 to 400,000 distinct CDR3 sequences, and about 62% of those were seen once. In total, the top ten clones hold about 9.4% of the sample.

Sequencing was performed on peripheral blood. The receptor set was obtained from a middle-aged man with primary liver carcinoma and hepatitis B virus infection.

This chain uses TRBV28 with TRBJ2-4; TRBD1 or TRBD2 may be the D gene (5 bases each). Germline loops: CDR1 MDHEN, CDR2 SYDVKM. The CDR3 loop spans 14 amino acids. The CDR3 DNA follows: TGTACCTCCGGGGACGCCCTAGCCAAAAACATTCAGTACTTC. Its translation is CTSGDALAKNIQYF.

The V call is TRBV7-9, the J call TRBJ2-7; TRBD2 matches at 8 bases. Germline CDR1 is SEHNR and CDR2 is FQNEAQ (reference sequence). V lost 10 bases, J lost 4 bases, and 9 bases stayed unmatched. CDR3 length: 13 residues. This chain's CDR3 is CATGGSGVYEQYF. CDR3 DNA sequence: TGTGCCACGGGGGGGTCAGGGGTTTACGAGCAGTACTTC.

Concerning this clonotype: A much more abundant neighbour one base away suggests this may be a read error. The J gene is TRBJ1-1, the V gene TRBV6-1, with D hard to call. The V gene lost 7 bases and the J gene lost 0 bases, with 18 bases spanning the gap. This CDR3 region has 16 residues. Germline assignment: CDR1 MNHNS and CDR2 SASEGT. The CDR3 reads CASTPGPRGMNTEAFF. The CDR3 DNA sequence: TGTGCCAGCACTCCCGGCCCACGGGGTATGAACACTGAAGCTTTCTTT.

A word on this clonotype: The junction does not match germline at one end; this may be a read error. The chain has TRBV2 and TRBJ2-7; no clear D gene. Germline CDR1 and CDR2: SNHLY and FYNNEI. This CDR3 is 12 amino acids long. CDR3 DNA sequence: TGTGCCAGCAGTGAACGGAGCTACGAGCGGTACTTC. This codes for CASSERSYERYF.

On this clonotype: The junction differs from germline at one of its ends, possibly a read error. J is TRBJ2-5 and V is TRBV5-6; TRBD2 matches 9 bases. Looked up from germline, CDR1 is SGHDT and CDR2 is YYEEEE. This CDR3 is built from 15 residues. DNA of the CDR3: TGTGCCAGCAGTCTACCGACTAGCGGTCAAGAGAGCCAGTACTTC. Its translation: CASSLPTSGQESQYF. The full variable domain, with the rest looked up from reference TRBV5-6 and TRBJ2-5, is DAGVTQSPTHLIKTRGQQVTLRCSPKSGHDTVSWYQQALGQGPQFIFQYYEEEERQRGNFPDRFSGHQFPNYSSELNVNALLLGDSALYLCASSLPTSGQESQYFGPGTRLLVL.